Presented here are 32 T cell receptor beta chains from one specimen sequenced in a study of T-cell reconstitution after alpha-beta-depleted transplantation in children. Library preparation (for TCRbeta) was performed with unique molecular identifiers. TCRdb reanalysed the PCR reads using MiXCR and keeps one entry per CDR3 protein. This table has 300,000 or so distinct CDR3 sequences, 9.9% appearing once. The material was PBMCs from the stem cell graft donor, obtained from the stem cell graft. The receptors stem from a human donor who donated a stem cell graft to a child with SCID.

This clonotype was counted a few times. V gene TRBV29-1 combines with J gene TRBJ1-1, with no clear D. CDR1 is SQVTM, CDR2 ANQGSEA, per germline. V lost 2 bases and J lost 5, with 12 bases in between. The CDR3 is 13 residues long. This CDR3 reads CSVELWAGTEAFF. CDR3 coding DNA: TGCAGCGTTGAACTTTGGGCGGGGACTGAAGCTTTCTTT.

This clonotype was picked up a small number of times. CDR3 sequence reads: CASSFSGTGLTEAFF. Here the CDR3 DNA reads TGTGCCAGCAGCTTCTCTGGGACAGGGCTAACTGAAGCTTTCTTT. This chain links TRBV7-9 with TRBJ1-1; 9 bases match TRBD1. After removal of 3 bases from V and 5 bases from J, the junction contained 7 bases not matched to a gene. The germline V gene encodes CDR1 SEHNR and CDR2 FQNEAQ (reference sequence). The CDR3 length is 15 residues. Combining the CDR3 with reference TRBV7-9 and TRBJ1-1 gives the whole variable domain DTGVSQNPRHKITKRGQNVTFRCDPISEHNRLYWYRQTLGQGPEFLTYFQNEAQLEKSRLLSDRFSAERPKGSFSTLEIQRTEQGDSAMYLCASSFSGTGLTEAFFGQGTRLTVV.

The chain is built from TRBV9 and TRBJ1-5; 7 positions agree with TRBD1. V lost 3 bases and J lost 4; bases outside the gene matches: 4. Per germline, CDR1 SGDLS and CDR2 YYNGEE. The CDR3 has 14 amino acids. CDR3 nucleotides: TGTGCCAGCAGCGCGGGACAGTTAAATCAGCCCCAGCATTTT. Protein product: CASSAGQLNQPQHF. The full variable domain, completed using reference TRBV9 and TRBJ1-5, is DSGVTQTPKHLITATGQRVTLRCSPRSGDLSVYWYQQSLDQGLQFLIQYYNGEERAKGNILERFSAQQFPDLHSELNLSSLELGDSALYFCASSAGQLNQPQHFGDGTRLSIL.

In this sample, this clonotype turned up many times. The chain recombines TRBV5-1 with TRBJ2-7; D uncertain. Trimming shortened V by 3 bases and J by 3 bases, and 10 bases separated the two germline ends. This CDR3 has 13 amino acids. Per germline, CDR1 SGHRS and CDR2 YFSETQ. The CDR3 coding sequence is TGCGCCAGCAGCTCGAACGGCTTCTACGAGCAGTACTTC. Protein sequence: CASSSNGFYEQYF.

The rearrangement joins TRBV24-1 to TRBJ2-3; D perhaps matches TRBD1 (5 bases). Trimming took 3 bases from V and 2 from J, leaving 8 bases between them. The CDR3 length is 14 residues. From germline, CDR1 is KGHDR and CDR2 SFDVKD. This CDR3 reads CATSDPGYTDTQYF. DNA for the CDR3: TGTGCCACCAGTGATCCAGGGTACACAGATACGCAGTATTTT.

This clonotype showed up many times. The rearrangement links TRBV9 to TRBJ2-3, with TRBD1 identical over 7 bases. Germline CDR1 and CDR2: SGDLS and YYNGEE. With 0 bases clipped from V and 2 bases from J, the junction kept 6 bases outside the gene matches. The CDR3 extends over 16 amino acids. CDR3 protein: CASSVVGQTTTDTQYF. In DNA form, the CDR3 reads TGTGCCAGCAGCGTAGTGGGACAGACTACCACAGATACGCAGTATTTT.

The chain recombines TRBV7-3 with TRBJ2-3; 7 bases agree with TRBD2. Per the germline V gene, CDR1 is SGHTA and CDR2 is FQGTGA. The CDR3 covers 15 residues. V gave up 2 bases and J gave up 2 bases; unmatched junction bases: 4. CDR3 amino acids: CASSLLAVTTDTQYF. The CDR3 coding sequence is TGTGCCAGCAGCTTACTAGCGGTGACCACAGATACGCAGTATTTT.

This clonotype came up a few times. The chain carries TRBV12-3 or TRBV12-4 and TRBJ2-3; D remains unclear. The V and J ends lost 3 bases and 2 bases respectively, with 12 bases between them. This CDR3 spans 15 amino acids. CDR3 sequence: CASSFLRRSTDTQYF. The DNA of the CDR3 is TGTGCCAGCAGTTTCTTGCGGCGGTCCACAGATACGCAGTATTTT.

The table lists this clonotype with a few counts. CDR3 nucleotide sequence: TGTGCCAGCAGTATAGCCGCCACGGGTGACTATGGCTACACCTTC. Its protein product is CASSIAATGDYGYTF. The chain recombines TRBV27 with TRBJ1-2; no clear D gene. Trimming removed 5 bases at V and 3 bases at J, with 16 bases between. The germline gives CDR1 MNHEY, CDR2 SMNVEV (reference sequence). CDR3 length: 15 residues.

The chain carries TRBV5-1 and TRBJ2-2; 8 nucleotides match TRBD2. Germline V gene lookup returns CDR1 SGHRS and CDR2 YFSETQ. CDR3 length: 15 amino acids. The ends lost 3 bases at V and 5 bases at J; junction bases unmatched: 6. The CDR3: CASSSNRGGTGELFF. CDR3 bases: TGCGCCAGCAGCTCAAACCGGGGGGGGACCGGGGAGCTGTTTTTT. Full variable domain (outside the CDR3, taken from reference TRBV5-1 and TRBJ2-2): KAGVTQTPRYLIKTRGQQVTLSCSPISGHRSVSWYQQTPGQGLQFLFEYFSETQRNKGNFPGRFSGRQFSNSRSEMNVSTLELGDSALYLCASSSNRGGTGELFFGEGSRLTVL.

This clonotype was detected a few times. The chain has TRBV11-2 and TRBJ2-7; possible D gene TRBD1, 6 bases. The germline V gene encodes CDR1 SGHAT and CDR2 FQNNGV. CDR3 size: 14 residues. V lost 7 bases, J lost 4 bases, and 17 bases lay in between. CDR3 amino acids: CASTAIDRNYEQYF. The CDR3 DNA reads TGTGCCAGCACCGCTATCGACAGGAATTACGAGCAGTACTTC.

There are a few counts of this clonotype. The chain uses TRBV10-3 and TRBJ1-1; D is unresolved. The ends were cut back, 3 bases at V and 2 bases at J, with 13 bases in the middle. The CDR3 has 15 amino acids. Per the germline V gene, CDR1 is ENHRY and CDR2 is SYGVKD. CDR3 region: CAISDPLAINTEAFF. CDR3 DNA: TGTGCCATCAGTGACCCCCTAGCTATTAACACTGAAGCTTTCTTT.

In this sample, this clonotype turned up many times. The chain carries TRBV29-1 and TRBJ2-7; possible D gene TRBD2, 5 bases. V lost 3 bases, J lost 4 bases, and 13 bases lay in between. The CDR3 spans 13 residues. Germline V gene lookup returns CDR1 SQVTM and CDR2 ANQGSEA. The CDR3 DNA follows: TGCAGCGTTGAGTGGGTGGACTCATACGAGCAGTACTTC. Protein sequence: CSVEWVDSYEQYF.

This clonotype came up many times. The chain joins TRBV6-1 to TRBJ1-6, with 9 bases lining up with TRBD1. The germline V gene encodes CDR1 MNHNS and CDR2 SASEGT. CDR3 length: 18 amino acids. Trimming at V came to 3 bases and at J to 10 bases, leaving 16 bases not matched to a gene. CDR3 in amino acids: CASSERSQQGAGLSPLHF. In DNA form, the CDR3 reads TGTGCCAGCAGTGAGCGCAGCCAACAGGGGGCCGGGTTGTCACCCCTCCACTTT.

This clonotype occurred a few times. This chain links TRBV6-5 with TRBJ1-5, with D unclear. The CDR3 sequence is 15 residues long. Germline CDR1 is MNHEY and CDR2 is SVGAGI. V lost 5 bases to trimming and J lost 0 bases, with 11 bases between them. CDR3: CASSIDGYSNQPQHF. The CDR3 DNA reads TGTGCCAGCAGTATCGACGGATATAGCAATCAGCCCCAGCATTTT.

This clonotype was counted many times. The genes are TRBV2 and TRBJ2-7, with 8 nucleotides matching TRBD1. The J segment lost 3 bases and the V segment lost 6 bases, leaving 4 bases of the junction unmatched. Germline assignment: CDR1 SNHLY and CDR2 FYNNEI. CDR3 length: 13 residues. Written as DNA, the CDR3 is TGTGCCAGCAGCCGACAGGGGTACTACGAGCAGTACTTC. This codes for CASSRQGYYEQYF.

This clonotype was found a few times. V gene TRBV27 combines with J gene TRBJ2-2; D uncertain. Trimming took off 5 bases at V and 3 bases at J, with 4 bases between the two ends. The germline V gene has CDR1 MNHEY and CDR2 SMNVEV (reference sequence). The CDR3 loop spans 12 amino acids. CDR3 coding DNA: TGTGCCAGCAGTAGGTACACCGGGGAGCTGTTTTTT. Its protein product is CASSRYTGELFF.

This clonotype was picked up a small number of times. V gene TRBV9 combines with J gene TRBJ1-1; D gene unclear. Deletions cut 4 bases from V and 8 bases from J, with 12 bases between. The CDR3 has 12 amino acids. CDR1 and CDR2 (germline): SGDLS, YYNGEE. DNA of the CDR3: TGTGCCAGCAGCCCTGGTGGAGGGGAAGCTTTCTTT. This encodes CASSPGGGEAFF.

This clonotype was counted a few times. The CDR3 coding sequence is TGTGCCAGCAGCCCGTACGATGTGGGGCCCCTCCACTTT. Translation: CASSPYDVGPLHF. The genes are TRBV7-9 and TRBJ1-6; no definite D call. Germline-derived CDR1 and CDR2 are SEHNR and FQNEAQ (reference sequence). V was shortened by 5 bases and J by 13 bases, with 15 bases between the two germline ends. The CDR3 consists of 13 residues. Complete variable domain (other parts from reference TRBV7-9 and TRBJ1-6): DTGVSQNPRHKITKRGQNVTFRCDPISEHNRLYWYRQTLGQGPEFLTYFQNEAQLEKSRLLSDRFSAERPKGSFSTLEIQRTEQGDSAMYLCASSPYDVGPLHFGNGTRLTVT.

This clonotype was seen repeatedly, ten times or more. The chain is built from TRBV7-9 and TRBJ2-7; D possibly matches TRBD1 or TRBD2 (5 bases each). V was shortened by 5 bases and J by 0 bases, with 11 bases between the two germline ends. CDR1 SEHNR and CDR2 FQNEAQ come from the germline V gene (reference sequence). The CDR3 is 14 amino acids. The CDR3, as DNA: TGTGCCAGCAGCAACCGGGACGGCTCCTACGAGCAGTACTTC. This translates into CASSNRDGSYEQYF.

This clonotype was counted ten times or more. The chain links TRBV20-1 to TRBJ1-6; TRBD1 matches 7 bases. CDR1 DFQATT and CDR2 SNEGSKA come from the germline V gene (reference sequence). J gave up 6 bases and V 4 bases, and 9 bases lay outside the gene matches. The CDR3 is 15 amino acids. The CDR3 loop reads CSAKETGMSNSPLHF. The CDR3, as DNA: TGCAGTGCTAAGGAGACAGGGATGAGTAATTCACCCCTCCACTTT.

This chain links TRBV6-7 with TRBJ2-3; D gene ambiguous. Being an ORF, TRBV6-7 has a function that is uncertain. This CDR3 comprises 13 residues. Trimming stripped 0 bases from V and 8 bases from J, with 9 bases between. The CDR3 region has the DNA TGTGCCAGCAGTTACTCGGTCACCGCTACGCAGTATTTT. Translated, it gives CASSYSVTATQYF.

This clonotype was counted only a few times. V and J are TRBV6-1 and TRBJ1-2; TRBD1 is a possible D gene (5 bases). V shed 11 bases and J shed 4 bases, with 20 bases lying between them. Germline values: CDR1 MNHNS, CDR2 SASEGT. The CDR3 contains 14 residues. The CDR3 region has the DNA TGTGCCGCCGGGCCTCAGGGAAAACTCTATGGCTACACCTTC. Translating gives CAAGPQGKLYGYTF.

This clonotype was seen a few times. V is TRBV5-1 and J is TRBJ2-7, with D tentatively TRBD1 or TRBD2 (5 bases each). With 2 bases removed from V and 2 bases from J, the gap between germline ends came to 14 bases. CDR1 SGHRS and CDR2 YFSETQ come from the germline V gene. The CDR3 covers 15 residues. The CDR3 spells CASSFTRDGTYEQYF. DNA for the CDR3: TGCGCCAGCAGCTTTACCCGGGACGGGACCTACGAGCAGTACTTC.

V is TRBV12-3 or TRBV12-4 and J is TRBJ2-1; no clear D. The CDR3 is made up of 12 amino acids. Trimming pared 7 bases from V and 8 bases from J, leaving 12 bases between. CDR3: CASKLVGDEQFF. In nucleotides, the CDR3 is TGTGCCAGCAAGTTGGTGGGCGATGAGCAGTTCTTC.

This clonotype was found a few times. The rearrangement uses TRBV12-3 or TRBV12-4 and TRBJ1-6; no clear D. V was cut by 3 bases and J by 4 bases, with 7 bases left in between. The CDR3 runs 14 residues. This CDR3 reads CASSFSLYNSPLHF. The DNA for the CDR3 is TGTGCCAGCAGTTTCAGCCTATATAATTCACCCCTCCACTTT.

This clonotype was seen many times. The V call is TRBV28, the J call TRBJ1-1; no clear D gene. CDR1 and CDR2 from the germline V gene are MDHEN and SYDVKM. CDR3 length: 14 residues. Trimming pared 2 bases from V and 0 bases from J, leaving 7 bases between. DNA for the CDR3: TGTGCCAGCAGTTTAGGCAGCATGAACACTGAAGCTTTCTTT. Protein: CASSLGSMNTEAFF.

This chain links TRBV7-8 with TRBJ2-6; no firm D call. The CDR3 length is 14 residues. Germline loops: CDR1 SGHVS, CDR2 FQNEAQ. Trimming shortened V by 5 bases and J by 0 bases, and 5 bases separated the two germline ends. CDR3 coding DNA: TGTGCCAGCAGCCCCCGCTCTGGGGCCAACGTCCTGACTTTC. This translates into CASSPRSGANVLTF. The full variable domain, completed using reference TRBV7-8 and TRBJ2-6, is GAGVSQSPRYKVAKRGQDVALRCDPISGHVSLFWYQQALGQGPEFLTYFQNEAQLDKSGLPSDRFFAERPEGSVSTLKIQRTQQEDSAVYLCASSPRSGANVLTFGAGSRLTVL.

The rearrangement links TRBV5-1 to TRBJ2-7; the D gene is possibly TRBD1 (6 bases). Germline CDR1 reads SGHRS; CDR2 reads YFSETQ. CDR3 length equals 12 residues. V was clipped by 5 bases and J by 7 bases, with 13 bases between them. CDR3 in amino acids: CASRLTGREQYF. The CDR3 DNA is TGCGCCAGCAGACTAACAGGGAGAGAGCAGTACTTC.

This clonotype was counted between two and nine times. This sequence joins TRBV6-1 and TRBJ2-5, with no clear D. Trimming left V 7 bases short and J 5 bases short, with 20 bases between. Germline V gene lookup returns CDR1 MNHNS and CDR2 SASEGT. The CDR3 is made up of 15 amino acids. The CDR3 is CASTEGRSPLETQYF. The CDR3 DNA sequence: TGTGCCAGCACAGAAGGCCGCAGTCCTTTGGAGACCCAGTACTTC.

V and J are TRBV3-1 and TRBJ1-1; D might be TRBD1 (6 bases). CDR3 length equals 15 residues. Germline lookup yields CDR1 LGHDT and CDR2 YNNKEL (reference sequence). The germline V and J ends were trimmed by 1 base and 0 bases, with 9 bases remaining between them. The CDR3 DNA follows: TGTGCCAGCAGCCAAGGGAACAGGGTGAACACTGAAGCTTTCTTT. It translates to CASSQGNRVNTEAFF.

The V call is TRBV4-1, the J call TRBJ1-5; 9 bases fit TRBD1. Germline V gene sequence: CDR1 MGHRA, CDR2 YSYEKL. This CDR3 is 16 amino acids long. J gave up 2 bases and V 1 base, and 3 bases lay outside the gene matches. In DNA, the CDR3 is TGCGCCAGCAGCCAAGGGGACAGGGCGGGCAATCAGCCCCAGCATTTT. It is translated as CASSQGDRAGNQPQHF.